A selection of T cell receptor beta chains follows, all from one sample in a study of technical replicates of blood from several donors. Profiling relied on immunoSEQ multiplex PCR, and the TCRdb table lists in-frame clones only, not all of them. This sample has more than 65,000 clones; roughly 92% occur once, and the top ten carry over 0.35%. The sequenced sample was T cells isolated from PBMCs. The source is a human donor in good health. Both conserved end residues are part of each CDR3. Each record gives: J gene, V gene, clone size, D gene, CDR3 protein, CDR3 DNA. D genes are given only for firm matches. Size is stated for part of the rows, as once, few or many counts, or as a class when the clone is expanded.

J gene: TRBJ1-3; V gene: TRBV7-3; clone size: few; D gene: -; CDR3 protein: CASSLMSDRVFSGNTIYF; CDR3 DNA: TGTGCCAGCAGCTTAATGTCGGACAGAGTTTTCTCTGGAAACACCATATATTTT
J gene: TRBJ2-3; V gene: TRBV25-1; clone size: -; D gene: -; CDR3 protein: CASSESEGAYTDTQYF; CDR3 DNA: TGTGCCAGCAGTGAATCAGAGGGAGCTTACACAGATACGCAGTATTTT
J gene: TRBJ2-7; V gene: TRBV6-5; clone size: -; D gene: TRBD1; CDR3 protein: CASSMTGAYEQYF; CDR3 DNA: TGTGCCAGCAGTATGACAGGGGCCTACGAGCAGTACTTC
J gene: TRBJ1-3; V gene: TRBV5-1; clone size: -; D gene: -; CDR3 protein: CASSLQGSGNTIYF; CDR3 DNA: TGCGCCAGCAGCCTACAGGGCTCTGGAAACACCATATATTTT
J gene: TRBJ2-7; V gene: TRBV21-1; clone size: -; D gene: -; CDR3 protein: CASSASGTGVYEQYF; CDR3 DNA: TGTGCCAGCAGCGCGTCCGGGACAGGGGTTTACGAGCAGTACTTC
J gene: TRBJ1-4; V gene: TRBV28; clone size: -; D gene: TRBD1; CDR3 protein: CASTPDRVGEKLFF; CDR3 DNA: TGTGCCAGCACTCCCGACAGGGTGGGTGAAAAACTGTTTTTT
J gene: TRBJ1-1; V gene: TRBV19; clone size: -; D gene: -; CDR3 protein: CASSYRAEAFF; CDR3 DNA: TGTGCCAGTAGTTACAGGGCTGAAGCTTTCTTT
J gene: TRBJ1-5; V gene: TRBV6-5; clone size: -; D gene: -; CDR3 protein: CASSSRAPVNQPQHF; CDR3 DNA: TGTGCCAGCAGTTCCAGGGCCCCTGTAAATCAGCCCCAGCATTTT
J gene: TRBJ2-3; V gene: TRBV15; clone size: -; D gene: -; CDR3 protein: CATSRVGNTDTQYF; CDR3 DNA: TGTGCCACCAGCAGAGTTGGCAACACAGATACGCAGTATTTT
J gene: TRBJ2-7; V gene: TRBV29-1; clone size: -; D gene: -; CDR3 protein: CSVEIGGGHPYEQYF; CDR3 DNA: TGCAGCGTTGAAATTGGTGGGGGACACCCCTACGAGCAGTACTTC
J gene: TRBJ2-7; V gene: TRBV6-5; clone size: -; D gene: TRBD1; CDR3 protein: CASSYSMGQGWVEQYF; CDR3 DNA: TGTGCCAGCAGTTACTCGATGGGACAGGGGTGGGTCGAGCAGTACTTC
J gene: TRBJ2-7; V gene: TRBV7-6; clone size: once; D gene: -; CDR3 protein: CASSLFGGSYEQYF; CDR3 DNA: TGTGCCAGCAGCTTATTCGGGGGTTCCTACGAGCAGTACTTC
J gene: TRBJ1-1; V gene: TRBV4-1; clone size: -; D gene: TRBD1; CDR3 protein: CASSPRDSLNTEAFF; CDR3 DNA: TGCGCCAGCAGCCCACGGGACAGCCTTAACACTGAAGCTTTCTTT
J gene: TRBJ2-2; V gene: TRBV19; clone size: -; D gene: TRBD2; CDR3 protein: CASSLPLTSGRNTGELFF; CDR3 DNA: TGTGCCAGTAGTCTTCCCCTTACTAGCGGAAGGAACACCGGGGAGCTGTTTTTT
J gene: TRBJ2-7; V gene: TRBV11-3; clone size: -; D gene: TRBD1; CDR3 protein: CASSLDWGQGPYEQYF; CDR3 DNA: TGTGCCAGCAGCTTAGATTGGGGACAGGGGCCCTACGAGCAGTACTTC
J gene: TRBJ1-4; V gene: TRBV19; clone size: -; D gene: TRBD1; CDR3 protein: CASRRTGEDEKLFF; CDR3 DNA: TGTGCCAGTAGAAGGACAGGGGAAGACGAAAAACTGTTTTTT
J gene: TRBJ1-3; V gene: TRBV5-1; clone size: -; D gene: -; CDR3 protein: CASSNYRSGNTIYF; CDR3 DNA: TGCGCCAGCAGCAATTACCGGTCTGGAAACACCATATATTTT
J gene: TRBJ2-5; V gene: TRBV7-2; clone size: -; D gene: -; CDR3 protein: CASSFAGLTRLTQYF; CDR3 DNA: TGTGCCAGCAGCTTTGCAGGGCTGACCCGGTTGACCCAGTACTTC
J gene: TRBJ2-7; V gene: TRBV2; clone size: -; D gene: -; CDR3 protein: CASLGVGTQYEQYF; CDR3 DNA: TGTGCCAGCTTGGGGGTCGGGACACAGTACGAGCAGTACTTC
J gene: TRBJ1-2; V gene: TRBV6-5; clone size: -; D gene: -; CDR3 protein: CASSYSADYGYTF; CDR3 DNA: TGTGCCAGCAGTTACTCGGCGGATTATGGCTACACCTTC
J gene: TRBJ2-7; V gene: TRBV4-1; clone size: -; D gene: -; CDR3 protein: CASSLERPYEQYF; CDR3 DNA: TGCGCCAGCAGCCTAGAGCGCCCCTACGAGCAGTACTTC
J gene: TRBJ1-2; V gene: TRBV29-1; clone size: -; D gene: -; CDR3 protein: CSVEADYGYTF; CDR3 DNA: TGCAGCGTTGAAGCCGACTATGGCTACACCTTC
J gene: TRBJ2-2; V gene: TRBV4-1; clone size: -; D gene: -; CDR3 protein: CASSPTLRTVPGELFF; CDR3 DNA: TGCGCCAGCAGCCCGACATTACGGACTGTTCCCGGGGAGCTGTTTTTT
J gene: TRBJ2-2; V gene: TRBV5-4; clone size: once; D gene: -; CDR3 protein: CASSPRLDTGELFF; CDR3 DNA: TGTGCCAGCAGCCCCAGACTAGATACCGGGGAGCTGTTTTTT
J gene: TRBJ2-1; V gene: TRBV4-1; clone size: once; D gene: TRBD2; CDR3 protein: CASSHSLQRELYNEQFF; CDR3 DNA: TGCGCCAGCAGCCACTCGCTACAGCGGGAGCTGTACAATGAGCAGTTCTTC
J gene: TRBJ1-5; V gene: TRBV7-2; clone size: -; D gene: TRBD1; CDR3 protein: CASRWAGQGFTQPQHF; CDR3 DNA: TGTGCCAGCAGGTGGGCCGGACAGGGCTTTACTCAGCCCCAGCATTTT
J gene: TRBJ1-1; V gene: TRBV27; clone size: -; D gene: -; CDR3 protein: CASSLDRSGGTEAFF; CDR3 DNA: TGTGCCAGCAGTTTAGACCGCAGCGGCGGCACTGAAGCTTTCTTT
J gene: TRBJ2-7; V gene: TRBV7-8; clone size: few; D gene: TRBD1; CDR3 protein: CASSTRTGGGYEQYF; CDR3 DNA: TGTGCCAGCAGCACCCGGACAGGGGGCGGCTACGAGCAGTACTTC
J gene: TRBJ1-2; V gene: TRBV29-1; clone size: -; D gene: -; CDR3 protein: CSAQGTGVSGYTF; CDR3 DNA: TGCAGCGCACAGGGCACCGGGGTATCTGGCTACACCTTC
J gene: TRBJ2-1; V gene: TRBV15; clone size: -; D gene: -; CDR3 protein: CATSRPFYNEQFF; CDR3 DNA: TGTGCCACCAGCAGACCGTTCTACAATGAGCAGTTCTTC
J gene: TRBJ1-2; V gene: TRBV28; clone size: -; D gene: TRBD1; CDR3 protein: CASSLDGRPGQGYGYTF; CDR3 DNA: TGTGCCAGCAGTTTAGACGGCCGCCCGGGACAGGGATATGGCTACACCTTC
J gene: TRBJ1-1; V gene: TRBV7-2; clone size: few; D gene: TRBD1; CDR3 protein: CASSFTGGPFF; CDR3 DNA: TGTGCCAGCAGCTTTACAGGGGGCCCTTTCTTT
J gene: TRBJ2-7; V gene: TRBV10-3; clone size: -; D gene: -; CDR3 protein: CAISGRGYEQYF; CDR3 DNA: TGTGCCATCAGTGGGAGGGGCTACGAGCAGTACTTC
J gene: TRBJ1-4; V gene: TRBV11-2; clone size: -; D gene: TRBD1; CDR3 protein: CASSLDADRGELEKLFF; CDR3 DNA: TGTGCCAGCAGCTTAGACGCCGACAGGGGAGAATTGGAAAAACTGTTTTTT
J gene: TRBJ1-4; V gene: TRBV30; clone size: -; D gene: -; CDR3 protein: CARGGREYVTNEKLFF; CDR3 DNA: TGTGCCCGGGGGGGCAGGGAGTATGTAACTAATGAAAAACTGTTTTTT
J gene: TRBJ2-7; V gene: TRBV7-8; clone size: -; D gene: -; CDR3 protein: CASSLLGTYYEQYF; CDR3 DNA: TGTGCCAGCAGCTTATTGGGGACTTACTACGAGCAGTACTTC
J gene: TRBJ2-7; V gene: TRBV29-1; clone size: -; D gene: TRBD1; CDR3 protein: CSVEGDRYEQYF; CDR3 DNA: TGCAGCGTTGAAGGGGACAGATACGAGCAGTACTTC
J gene: TRBJ2-7; V gene: TRBV5-1; clone size: -; D gene: TRBD2; CDR3 protein: CASSRSGSFNEQYF; CDR3 DNA: TGCGCCAGCAGCCGTAGCGGGAGCTTCAACGAGCAGTACTTC
J gene: TRBJ2-5; V gene: TRBV5-4; clone size: -; D gene: -; CDR3 protein: CASSPGRATEQETQYF; CDR3 DNA: TGTGCCAGCAGCCCTGGGAGAGCCACCGAGCAAGAGACCCAGTACTTC
J gene: TRBJ2-2; V gene: TRBV7-3; clone size: -; D gene: TRBD2; CDR3 protein: CASSTLAGTGELFF; CDR3 DNA: TGTGCCAGCAGCACTCTAGCGGGAACCGGGGAGCTGTTTTTT
J gene: TRBJ2-7; V gene: TRBV30; clone size: -; D gene: TRBD1; CDR3 protein: CAWNSGQGPYEQYF; CDR3 DNA: TGTGCCTGGAATTCGGGACAGGGACCCTACGAGCAGTACTTC
J gene: TRBJ1-1; V gene: TRBV7-8; clone size: -; D gene: TRBD1; CDR3 protein: CASSSPTGEKTEAFF; CDR3 DNA: TGTGCCAGCAGCTCACCGACAGGGGAAAAGACTGAAGCTTTCTTT
J gene: TRBJ2-5; V gene: TRBV28; clone size: -; D gene: -; CDR3 protein: CASRAQGRETQYF; CDR3 DNA: TGTGCCAGCAGAGCACAGGGACGAGAGACCCAGTACTTC
J gene: TRBJ1-1; V gene: TRBV6-5; clone size: -; D gene: -; CDR3 protein: CASSKNRNTEAFF; CDR3 DNA: TGTGCCAGCAGCAAAAACAGGAACACTGAAGCTTTCTTT
J gene: TRBJ2-7; V gene: TRBV6-1; clone size: -; D gene: TRBD2; CDR3 protein: CASSETTSGAYEQYF; CDR3 DNA: TGTGCCAGCAGTGAAACGACTAGCGGGGCCTACGAGCAGTACTTC
J gene: TRBJ2-1; V gene: TRBV2; clone size: -; D gene: -; CDR3 protein: CASCRRNEQFF; CDR3 DNA: TGTGCCAGCTGTAGGAGGAATGAGCAGTTCTTC
J gene: TRBJ2-1; V gene: TRBV7-3; clone size: -; D gene: -; CDR3 protein: CASSILGGWDNEQFF; CDR3 DNA: TGTGCCAGCAGCATCCTCGGCGGATGGGACAATGAGCAGTTCTTC
J gene: TRBJ2-5; V gene: TRBV9; clone size: -; D gene: TRBD1; CDR3 protein: CASSVGQGAYETQYF; CDR3 DNA: TGTGCCAGCAGCGTAGGACAGGGGGCGTATGAGACCCAGTACTTC
J gene: TRBJ2-7; V gene: TRBV11-2; clone size: -; D gene: -; CDR3 protein: CASSLLGRPYEQYF; CDR3 DNA: TGTGCCAGCAGCTTATTAGGCAGGCCCTACGAGCAGTACTTC